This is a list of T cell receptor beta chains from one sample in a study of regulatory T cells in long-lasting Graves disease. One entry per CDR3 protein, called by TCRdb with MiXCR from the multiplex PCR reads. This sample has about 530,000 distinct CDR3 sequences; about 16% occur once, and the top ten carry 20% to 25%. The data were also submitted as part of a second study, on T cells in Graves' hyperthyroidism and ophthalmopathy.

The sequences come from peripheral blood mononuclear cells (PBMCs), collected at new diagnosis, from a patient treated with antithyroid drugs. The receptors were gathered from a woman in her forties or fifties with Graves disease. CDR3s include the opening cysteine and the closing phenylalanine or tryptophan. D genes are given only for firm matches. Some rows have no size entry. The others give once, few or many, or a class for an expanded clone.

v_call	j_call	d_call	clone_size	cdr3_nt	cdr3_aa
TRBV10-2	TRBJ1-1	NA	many	TGCGCCAGCAGGGTCCCGAACACTGAAGCTTTCTTT	CASRVPNTEAFF
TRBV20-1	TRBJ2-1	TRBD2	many	TGCGTCGTAGCGGGGGGCAGCAATGAGCAGTTCTTC	CVVAGGSNEQFF
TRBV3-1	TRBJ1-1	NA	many	TGTGCCAGCAGCCACCGCTTAGAAAACTACATGAACACTGAAGCTTTCTTT	CASSHRLENYMNTEAFF
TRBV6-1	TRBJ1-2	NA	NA	TGTGCCAGCAGCCTCGACAGCGTCTATGGCTACACCTTC	CASSLDSVYGYTF
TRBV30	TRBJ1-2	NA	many	TGTGCCTGGAGTGCCCAAACTTCGGAGCGCTACACCTTC	CAWSAQTSERYTF
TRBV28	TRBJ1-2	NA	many	TGTGCCAGCAGTTGGACCGGAGCAAGCTATGGCTACACCTTC	CASSWTGASYGYTF
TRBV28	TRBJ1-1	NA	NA	TGTGCCAGCGGTTTATCCGGACGGATGAACACTGAAGCTTTCTTT	CASGLSGRMNTEAFF
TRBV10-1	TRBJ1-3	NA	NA	TGCGCCAGCAGTGACCCCTCGACGCTTTCTGGAAACACCATATATTTT	CASSDPSTLSGNTIYF
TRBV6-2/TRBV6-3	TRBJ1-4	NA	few	TGTGCCAGCAGTTACAATGAGTTGGAGTCGGCGGATACTAATGAAAAACTGTTTTTT	CASSYNELESADTNEKLFF
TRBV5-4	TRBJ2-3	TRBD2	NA	TGTGCCAGCAGCTTTATAGGCGGGGGGGCTGCAGATACGCAGTATTTT	CASSFIGGGAADTQYF
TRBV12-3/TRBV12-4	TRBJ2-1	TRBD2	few	TGTGCCAGCAGTTCGGAGCTAGCGGATAACAATGAGCAGTTCTTC	CASSSELADNNEQFF
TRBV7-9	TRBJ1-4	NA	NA	TGTGCCATCGTGCCGGACGGTACTAATGAAAAACTGTTTTTT	CAIVPDGTNEKLFF
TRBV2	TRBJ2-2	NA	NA	TGTGCCAGCAGTGAAGACCGATCCGGGGAGCTGTTTTTT	CASSEDRSGELFF
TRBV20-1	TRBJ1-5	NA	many	TGCAGTGCTACGGAGTATAGCAATCAGCCCCAGCATTTT	CSATEYSNQPQHF
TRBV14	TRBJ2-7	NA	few	TGTGCCAGCAGCCTAGGTAGCAGGGAGCAGTACTTC	CASSLGSREQYF
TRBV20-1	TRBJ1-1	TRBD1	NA	TGCAGTGCTCCGGACAGGGTGAGGAACACTGAAGCTTTCTTT	CSAPDRVRNTEAFF
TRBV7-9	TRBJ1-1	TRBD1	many	TGTGCCAGCAGCTTCTTACTCGGACAGGCTCTCACTGAAGCTTTCTTT	CASSFLLGQALTEAFF
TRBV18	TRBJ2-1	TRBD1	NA	TGTGCCAGCTCACCGGACAGGGATATTGGAAATGAGCAGTTCTTC	CASSPDRDIGNEQFF
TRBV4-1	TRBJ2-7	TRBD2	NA	TGCGCCAGCAGCCGTTTAGCGGGGGGGGACTCCTACGAGCAGTACTTC	CASSRLAGGDSYEQYF
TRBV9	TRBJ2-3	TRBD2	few	TGTGCCAGCAGCGCCAGCATAGAGCGGGGGGGCCTGAGAGATACGCAGTATTTT	CASSASIERGGLRDTQYF
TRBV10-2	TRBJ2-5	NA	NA	TGCGCCAGCAGTGAGGGGTCATCCCAAGAGACCCAGTACTTC	CASSEGSSQETQYF
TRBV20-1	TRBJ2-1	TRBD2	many	TGCAGTGCTGCGAGCGGGGGGGCGTACAATGAGCAGTTCTTC	CSAASGGAYNEQFF
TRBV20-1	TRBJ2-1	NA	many	TGCAGTGCTAGGCTCGGTGGGGGGGCATCTGAGCAGTTCTTC	CSARLGGGASEQFF
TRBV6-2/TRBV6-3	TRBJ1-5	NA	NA	TGTGCCAGCAGTTACGGCAGAGGGCAGCCCCAGCATTTT	CASSYGRGQPQHF
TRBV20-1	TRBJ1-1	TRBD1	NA	TGCAGTGCCCAAAGACAGGGTTGGTATGTGTACACTGAAGCTTTCTTT	CSAQRQGWYVYTEAFF
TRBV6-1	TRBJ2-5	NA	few	TGTGCCAGCATAGAGCGTGGGGGTGGAGAGACCCAGTACTTC	CASIERGGGETQYF